This T cell receptor beta chain was recovered during a study of cytomegalovirus exposure and HLA in healthy donors. Whole-study results and caveats: Per published accounts, TCR beta sequences correctly predicted the HLA-A and HLA-B alleles of most subjects. Prior analysis indicated that the majority of TCR beta V segments exhibited productivity approximately 90% or approximately 30% of the time.

With 60 Vbeta and 13 Jbeta primers, the PCR was carried out. This table comes from immunoSEQ multiplex PCR, and its TCRdb copy is limited to in-frame clones, with some not included. The sample shows around 130,000 clones, roughly 69% of them seen only once. The germline gives CDR1 MDHEN, CDR2 SYDVKM. The CDR3 length is 16 residues. V was pared by 3 bases and J by 3 bases, with 7 bases of the junction left unmatched. Worth noting for this clone: Its antigen is not known.

Those who donated were healthy bone marrow donors. The study sampled nominally healthy donors, though unrecorded immune exposures were likely. The source material was PBMCs. This receptor was taken from a human donor in good health. The chain carries TRBV28 and TRBJ1-4, with TRBD1 matching 7 bases. The CDR3 is CASSFRRTGSNEKLFF. The CDR3 region has the DNA TGTGCCAGCAGTTTCCGGCGGACAGGTTCTAATGAAAAACTGTTTTTT.